Shown below are 20 T cell receptor beta chains from a single sample sequenced in a study of radiotherapy plus CTLA-4 blockade in lung cancer. Profiled with immunoSEQ multiplex PCR; TCRdb holds only in-frame clones, not every one. The table includes 28,000 or so clones, around 73% detected once. The sample was peripheral blood, taken from a patient treated with radiotherapy plus ipilimumab. All receptors come from a human donor with non-small cell lung cancer who had stable disease on radiotherapy plus ipilimumab.

The V call is TRBV2, the J call TRBJ1-5; D gene unclear. The CDR3 is 14 amino acids. V shed 5 bases and J shed 7 bases, with 15 bases lying between them. Germline CDR1 is SNHLY and CDR2 is FYNNEI. The CDR3 DNA reads as TGTGCCAGCAGTCGGACCATTGGGCACCAGCCCCAGCATTTT. Its translation is CASSRTIGHQPQHF.

This chain connects TRBV15 to TRBJ2-3, with TRBD2 matching over 8 bases. Germline V lookup: CDR1 LNHNV, CDR2 YYDKDF (reference sequence). V shed 9 bases, J shed 1 base, and the junction held 15 bases outside the gene matches. There are 17 residues in the CDR3. CDR3: CATHGGGPTRGTDTQYF. CDR3 sequence (DNA): TGTGCCACTCACGGGGGGGGGCCCACCCGTGGCACAGATACGCAGTATTTT.

Note on this clone: A read error may produce the germline difference seen at one junction end. At the DNA level, this CDR3 is encoded by other sequences in the same sample as well. The V gene is TRBV28, the J gene TRBJ1-2; D remains ambiguous. The germline V gene has CDR1 MDHEN and CDR2 SYDVKM. The CDR3 has 12 amino acids. The CDR3 bases are TGTGCCAGCAGTTCACCTAACTACGGCTACACCTTC. Translating it yields CASSSPNYGYTF.

V gene TRBV7-7 combines with J gene TRBJ2-5; 8 nucleotides line up with TRBD1. V was clipped by 5 bases and J by 2 bases; unmatched bases: 7. CDR1 is SSHAT, CDR2 FNYEAQ, per germline (reference sequence). The CDR3 covers 15 residues. The CDR3 DNA sequence: TGTGCCAGCAGCCAACGACAGGGGAGACAAGAGACCCAGTACTTC. Protein: CASSQRQGRQETQYF.

V usage is TRBV6-5 and J usage is TRBJ1-2; D call uncertain. The CDR3 is 14 amino acids. V lost 7 bases and J 2 bases, leaving 14 bases between the germline ends. CDR1 is MNHEY, CDR2 SVGAGI, per germline. For the CDR3, the DNA is TGTGCCAGCAAAAACGAGAACGCGAACTATGGCTACACCTTC. This sequence encodes CASKNENANYGYTF.

This clone was found once. This chain uses TRBV23-1 with TRBJ2-7, with D unresolved. TRBV23-1 is an open reading frame, and its role is uncertain. Trimming took 4 bases from V and 6 from J, leaving 4 bases between them. The CDR3 has 10 amino acids. The DNA of the CDR3 is TGCGCCAGCAGTCGGTTCGAGCAGTACGTC. Its protein product is CASSRFEQYV.

The rearrangement links TRBV28 to TRBJ1-1; no reliable D call. The germline V gene has CDR1 MDHEN and CDR2 SYDVKM. Trimming stripped 2 bases from V and 6 bases from J, with 13 bases between. This CDR3 region has 14 residues. CDR3 bases: TGTGCCAGCAGTTTAAGAGTTGGGTCTGCTGAAGCTTTCTTT. Amino acid sequence: CASSLRVGSAEAFF.

This clone is a singleton in its sample. The chain recombines TRBV7-9 with TRBJ1-2; weak D call: TRBD1 (5 bases). V lost 1 base, J lost 2 bases, and 8 bases lay in between. CDR3 size: 14 residues. In germline, CDR1 is SEHNR, CDR2 FQNEAQ (reference sequence). CDR3 loop: CASSLVGGNYGYTF. CDR3 coding DNA: TGTGCCAGCAGCTTAGTTGGGGGAAACTATGGCTACACCTTC. The entire variable domain, with the rest obtained from reference TRBV7-9 and TRBJ1-2, is as follows: DTGVSQNPRHKITKRGQNVTFRCDPISEHNRLYWYRQTLGQGPEFLTYFQNEAQLEKSRLLSDRFSAERPKGSFSTLEIQRTEQGDSAMYLCASSLVGGNYGYTFGSGTRLTVV.

V is TRBV28 and J is TRBJ1-3; no firm D call. V was clipped by 4 bases and J by 4 bases, with 11 bases between them. This CDR3 spans 14 amino acids. Germline V gives CDR1 MDHEN, CDR2 SYDVKM. In DNA form, the CDR3 reads TGTGCCAGCAGTTCCCCCCGTTTGGGAAACACCATATATTTT. Protein: CASSSPRLGNTIYF.

The gene calls are TRBV27 and TRBJ2-7, with TRBD2 as a possible D gene (5 bases). This CDR3 is 14 amino acids long. CDR1 is MNHEY, CDR2 SMNVEV, per germline (reference sequence). Trimming took 6 bases from V and 0 from J, leaving 12 bases between them. CDR3 in DNA: TGTGCCAGCAGGGGGTCTGGGAGCTCCTACGAGCAGTACGTC. It codes for CASRGSGSSYEQYV.

V and J are TRBV28 and TRBJ1-1, with 11 bases that match TRBD1. The germline CDR1 and CDR2 sequences are MDHEN and SYDVKM. The CDR3 runs to 15 residues. The V and J ends lost 4 bases and 6 bases, in that order; junction bases with no gene match: 7. CDR3 in DNA: TGTGCCAGCAGTTCGCCGACGGGACAGGGGGCTGAAGCTTTCTTT. This sequence encodes CASSSPTGQGAEAFF.

This chain connects TRBV5-1 to TRBJ1-6; D gene ambiguous. CDR1 and CDR2 from the germline V gene are SGHRS and YFSETQ. The CDR3 runs to 13 residues. Trimming cost V 1 base and J 8 bases, with 7 bases left between them. CDR3 sequence (DNA): TGCGCCAGCAGCTTGACAACGGATTCACCCCTCCACTTT. It translates to CASSLTTDSPLHF.

This rearrangement joins TRBV5-1 to TRBJ1-1; D remains unclear. The V gene's germline CDR1 is SGHRS and CDR2 YFSETQ. Trimming pared 0 bases from V and 0 bases from J, leaving 12 bases between. The CDR3 length is 16 residues. Here the CDR3 DNA reads TGCGCCAGCAGCTTGGCGCTCCTACGGATGAACACTGAAGCTTTCTTT. Residues: CASSLALLRMNTEAFF.

This sequence joins TRBV5-1 and TRBJ1-5, with D maybe TRBD1 (6 bases). The CDR3 loop spans 17 amino acids. The germline V gene encodes CDR1 SGHRS and CDR2 YFSETQ. The V and J ends lost 9 bases and 4 bases respectively, with 26 bases between them. The CDR3 region has the DNA TGCGCCATCCAGCACCGCGGACGGCAGGGGCATAATCAGCCCCAGCATTTT. Its translation is CAIQHRGRQGHNQPQHF. Combining the CDR3 with reference TRBV5-1 and TRBJ1-5 gives the whole variable domain KAGVTQTPRYLIKTRGQQVTLSCSPISGHRSVSWYQQTPGQGLQFLFEYFSETQRNKGNFPGRFSGRQFSNSRSEMNVSTLELGDSALYLCAIQHRGRQGHNQPQHFGDGTRLSIL.

The chain uses TRBV14 and TRBJ1-1; unclear D gene. V lost 0 bases to trimming and J lost 1 base, with 9 bases between them. Germline CDR1 and CDR2: SGHDN and FVKESK. The CDR3 totals 15 residues. CDR3 sequence: CASSQDGSRNTEAFF. The DNA for the CDR3 is TGTGCCAGCAGCCAAGATGGTAGCAGGAACACTGAAGCTTTCTTT. The full variable domain, in which reference TRBV14 and TRBJ1-1 provide the parts outside the CDR3, is EAGVTQFPSHSVIEKGQTVTLRCDPISGHDNLYWYRRVMGKEIKFLLHFVKESKQDESGMPNNRFLAERTGGTYSTLKVQPAELEDSGVYFCASSQDGSRNTEAFFGQGTRLTVV.

V usage is TRBV7-9 and J usage is TRBJ2-2, with 8 bases lining up with TRBD1. There are 17 residues in the CDR3. The germline gives CDR1 SEHNR, CDR2 FQNEAQ (reference sequence). V lost 3 bases and J lost 1; bases outside the gene matches: 7. The CDR3 DNA reads TGTGCCAGCAGCTTCAGCAGGGGGCAAGGGAACACCGGGGAGCTGTTTTTT. This translates into CASSFSRGQGNTGELFF.

CDR3 DNA sequence: TGTGCCAGTAGGAAAAGACAGGGGAGGAACACTGAAGCTTTCTTT. Translation gives CASRKRQGRNTEAFF. The genes are TRBV19 and TRBJ1-1; TRBD1 matches at 8 bases. The germline V gene has CDR1 LNHDA and CDR2 SQIVND (reference sequence). Trimming cost V 6 bases and J 1 base; bases outside gene matches: 7. This CDR3 region has 15 residues.

The chain carries TRBV27 and TRBJ2-5; TRBD2 matches 14 bases. After removal of 5 bases from V and 5 bases from J, the junction contained 13 bases not matched to a gene. The CDR3 covers 18 residues. Germline CDR1 is MNHEY and CDR2 is SMNVEV (reference sequence). In DNA form, the CDR3 reads TGTGCCAGCAGTCGAAGGACTAGCGGGGGGTGGTTGCAGGAGACCCAGTACTTC. As protein: CASSRRTSGGWLQETQYF.

CDR3 DNA sequence: TGTGCCAGCAGAGGCGGGACAATCTTTTCGGGGGAGCTGTTTTTT. Translating gives CASRGGTIFSGELFF. The chain carries TRBV7-9 and TRBJ2-2; either TRBD1 or TRBD2 may supply D (6 bases each). The CDR3 loop spans 15 amino acids. V dropped 6 bases and J dropped 8 bases, with 19 bases sitting between them. CDR1 SEHNR and CDR2 FQNEAQ come from the germline V gene (reference sequence).

The V gene is TRBV7-7, the J gene TRBJ2-1; TRBD2 matches 9 bases. CDR3 length equals 16 residues. The V and J ends lost 5 bases and 7 bases, in that order; junction bases with no gene match: 12. Germline lookup yields CDR1 SSHAT and CDR2 FNYEAQ (reference sequence). CDR3: CASSPRPRGGGNEQFF. The CDR3 DNA reads TGTGCCAGCAGCCCTCGGCCGCGGGGGGGAGGTAATGAGCAGTTCTTC.